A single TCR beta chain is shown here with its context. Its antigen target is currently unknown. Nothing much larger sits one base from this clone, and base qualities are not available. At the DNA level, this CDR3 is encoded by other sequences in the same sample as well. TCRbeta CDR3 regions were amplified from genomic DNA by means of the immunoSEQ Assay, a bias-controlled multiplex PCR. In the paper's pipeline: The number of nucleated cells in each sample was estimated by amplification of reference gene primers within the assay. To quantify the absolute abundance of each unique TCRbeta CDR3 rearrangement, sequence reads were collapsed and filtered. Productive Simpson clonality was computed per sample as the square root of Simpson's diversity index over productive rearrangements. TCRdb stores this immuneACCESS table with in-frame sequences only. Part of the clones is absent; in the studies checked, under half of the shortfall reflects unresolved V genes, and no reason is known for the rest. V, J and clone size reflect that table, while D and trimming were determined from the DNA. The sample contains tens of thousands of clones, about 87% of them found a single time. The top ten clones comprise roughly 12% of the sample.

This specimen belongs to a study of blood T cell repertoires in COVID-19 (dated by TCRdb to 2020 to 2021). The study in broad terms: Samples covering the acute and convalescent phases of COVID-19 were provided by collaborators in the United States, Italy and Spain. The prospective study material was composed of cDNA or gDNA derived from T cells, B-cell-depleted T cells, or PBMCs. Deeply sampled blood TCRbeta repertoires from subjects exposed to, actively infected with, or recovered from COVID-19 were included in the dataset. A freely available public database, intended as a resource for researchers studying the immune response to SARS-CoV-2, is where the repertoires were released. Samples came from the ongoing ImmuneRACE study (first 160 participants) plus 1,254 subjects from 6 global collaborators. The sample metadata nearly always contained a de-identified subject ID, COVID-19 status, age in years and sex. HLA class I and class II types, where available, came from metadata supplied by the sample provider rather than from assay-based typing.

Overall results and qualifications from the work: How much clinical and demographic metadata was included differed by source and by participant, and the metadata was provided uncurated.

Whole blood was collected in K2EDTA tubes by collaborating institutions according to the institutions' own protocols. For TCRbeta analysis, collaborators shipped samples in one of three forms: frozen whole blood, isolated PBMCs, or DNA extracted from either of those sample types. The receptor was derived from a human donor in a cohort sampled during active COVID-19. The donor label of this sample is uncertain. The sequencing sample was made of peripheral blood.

The DNA sequence is as follows: TGTGCCTGGGGGCCCCTAGGGGGGGGCAATCAGCCCCAGCATTTT. The encoded protein is CAWGPLGGGNQPQHF. The V gene is TRBV30 and the J gene is TRBJ1-5; the best D guess is TRBD1, with 6 bases matching. The CDR3 covers 15 residues, taking in both the cysteine and the phenylalanine. Only CDR3 DNA remains: 45 bases, in frame from the first base. CDR1 and CDR2, looked up from the germline V gene (reference sequence), are GTSNPN and SVGIG. The germline ends are 16 bases apart after V is trimmed by 5 bases and J by 2 bases. Extended through the reference TRBV30 and TRBJ1-5 proteins, this CDR3 yields the full variable domain: SQTIHQWPATLVQPVGSPLSLECTVEGTSNPNLYWYRQAAGRGLQLLFYSVGIGQISSEVPQNLSASRPQDRQFILSSKKLLLSDSGFYLCAWGPLGGGNQPQHFGDGTRLSIL.